A single sample is the source of the 2 T cell receptor beta chains below, sequenced in a study of Ad26.COV2.S vaccination and SARS-CoV-2 variants. Treatment of the sample: around 19 received Ad26.COV2.S at low or high dose, single or two shots; about 5 received placebo; per-sample allocation not given. Material that was analyzed had been drawn on day 63 after the first vaccine or placebo injection. Repertoires were generated with immunoSEQ multiplex PCR, while TCRdb's copy carries only in-frame clones and drops some. Here the sample spans nearly 400,000 clones, about 91% being singletons. The material sequenced was peripheral blood, taken in a trial of Ad26.COV2.S vaccine versus placebo. The origin of the receptors is a person aged 18-65 years who received the Ad26.COV2.S COVID-19 vaccine or a placebo.

The chain is built from TRBV4-2 and TRBJ1-5; D is unclear. The CDR3 length is 14 residues. V was cut by 3 bases and J by 3 bases, with 9 bases left in between. Per germline, CDR1 LGHNA and CDR2 YNFKEQ. The CDR3 DNA reads TGTGCCAGCAGCCATCGGACGGCCAATCAGCCCCAGCATTTT. Translating it yields CASSHRTANQPQHF.

Only one count was recorded for this clone. Other DNA sequences of this sample code for an identical CDR3. J is TRBJ2-7 and V is TRBV28; the D is unclear. The germline gives CDR1 MDHEN, CDR2 SYDVKM. The germline V and J ends were trimmed by 2 bases and 3 bases, with 5 bases remaining between them. The CDR3 length is 12 residues. Here the CDR3 DNA reads TGTGCCAGCAGTTTAACTCGCTACGAGCAGTACTTC. This codes for CASSLTRYEQYF.